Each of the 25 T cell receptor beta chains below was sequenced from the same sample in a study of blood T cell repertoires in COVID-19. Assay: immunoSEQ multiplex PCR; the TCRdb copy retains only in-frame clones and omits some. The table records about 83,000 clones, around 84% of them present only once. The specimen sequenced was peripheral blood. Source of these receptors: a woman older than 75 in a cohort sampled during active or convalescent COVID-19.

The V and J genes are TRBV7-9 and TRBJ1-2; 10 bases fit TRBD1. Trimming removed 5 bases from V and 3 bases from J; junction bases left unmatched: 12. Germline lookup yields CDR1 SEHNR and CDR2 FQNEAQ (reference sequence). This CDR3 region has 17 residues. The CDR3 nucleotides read TGTGCCAGCAGCCAAAGACAGGGGGCCGACAATCACTATGGCTACACCTTC. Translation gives CASSQRQGADNHYGYTF.

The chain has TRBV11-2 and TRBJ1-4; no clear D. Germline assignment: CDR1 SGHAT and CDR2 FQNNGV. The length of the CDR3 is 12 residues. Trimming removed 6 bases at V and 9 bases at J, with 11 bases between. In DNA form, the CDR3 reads TGTGCCAGCAGTCATCCTGGCCAAAAACTGTTTTTT. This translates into CASSHPGQKLFF.

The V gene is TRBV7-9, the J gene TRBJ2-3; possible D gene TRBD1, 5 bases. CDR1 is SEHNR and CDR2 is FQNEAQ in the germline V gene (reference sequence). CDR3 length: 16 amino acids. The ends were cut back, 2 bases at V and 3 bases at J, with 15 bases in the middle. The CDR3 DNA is TGTGCCAGCAGCTTATCAGGGAAGGCCGGAACAGATACGCAGTATTTT. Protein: CASSLSGKAGTDTQYF.

The DNA of the CDR3 is TGTGCCAGCAGCGACAGGGTTAATGAGCAGTTCTTC. This translates into CASSDRVNEQFF. The V gene is TRBV11-3, the J gene TRBJ2-1, with TRBD1 matching over 7 bases. This CDR3 spans 12 amino acids. The germline CDR1 and CDR2 sequences are SGHNT and YENEEA. V trimming: 5 bases; J trimming: 7 bases; junction bases outside the gene matches: 2.

DNA for the CDR3: TGTGCCAGTCAGCCAGGGGCGGGCACCGGGGAGCTGTTTTTT. Amino acids: CASQPGAGTGELFF. This chain links TRBV6-4 with TRBJ2-2, with a weak D call TRBD1 (6 bases). V was shortened by 9 bases and J by 4 bases, with 15 bases between the two germline ends. Germline CDR1 and CDR2: MRHNA and SNTAGT. The CDR3 contains 14 residues.

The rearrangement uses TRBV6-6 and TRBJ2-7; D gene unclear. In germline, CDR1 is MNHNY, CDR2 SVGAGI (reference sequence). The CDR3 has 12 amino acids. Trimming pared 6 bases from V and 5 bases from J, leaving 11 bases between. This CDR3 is CASRNRRDEQYF. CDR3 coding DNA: TGTGCCAGCAGAAACCGCCGCGACGAGCAGTACTTC.

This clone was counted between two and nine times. The chain's CDR3 is CASSYSTTPYEQYF. The CDR3 DNA is TGTGCCAGCAGTTACTCGACTACCCCCTACGAGCAGTACTTC. The J gene is TRBJ2-7, the V gene TRBV6-5; TRBD2 might be the D (5 bases). The CDR3 has 14 residues. Trimming shortened V by 0 bases and J by 2 bases, and 8 bases separated the two germline ends. The V gene's germline CDR1 is MNHEY and CDR2 SVGAGI.

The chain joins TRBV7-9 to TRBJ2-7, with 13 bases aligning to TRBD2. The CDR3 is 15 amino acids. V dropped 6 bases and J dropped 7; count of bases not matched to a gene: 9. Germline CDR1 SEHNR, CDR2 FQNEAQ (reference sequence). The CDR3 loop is CASSFQTSGRWEQYF. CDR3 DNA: TGTGCCAGCAGTTTCCAGACTAGCGGGAGGTGGGAGCAGTACTTC.

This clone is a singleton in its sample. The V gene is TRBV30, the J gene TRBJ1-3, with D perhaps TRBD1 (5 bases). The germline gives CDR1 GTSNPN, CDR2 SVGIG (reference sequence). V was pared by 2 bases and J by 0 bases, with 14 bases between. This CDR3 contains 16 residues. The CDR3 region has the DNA TGTGCCTGGAGTCGGGACTTCGAGCCCTCTGGAAACACCATATATTTT. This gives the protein CAWSRDFEPSGNTIYF.

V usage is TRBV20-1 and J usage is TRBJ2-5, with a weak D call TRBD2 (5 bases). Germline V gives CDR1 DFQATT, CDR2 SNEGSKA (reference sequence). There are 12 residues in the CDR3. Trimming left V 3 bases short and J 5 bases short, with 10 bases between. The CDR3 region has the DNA TGCAGTGCTAGTCGGCAGCGGGAGACCCAGTACTTC. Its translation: CSASRQRETQYF.

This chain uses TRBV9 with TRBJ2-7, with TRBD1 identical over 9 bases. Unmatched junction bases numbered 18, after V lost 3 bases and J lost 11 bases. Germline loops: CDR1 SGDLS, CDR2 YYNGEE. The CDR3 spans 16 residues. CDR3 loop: CASSASLGQGLQLEYF. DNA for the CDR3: TGTGCCAGCAGCGCCAGCCTGGGACAGGGCTTGCAGCTGGAGTACTTC.

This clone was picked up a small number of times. The CDR3 here is CASSSISRQPQHF. The CDR3 DNA reads as TGTGCCAGCAGTTCCATTAGTCGGCAGCCCCAGCATTTT. This chain uses TRBV6-2 or TRBV6-3 with TRBJ1-5; no definite D call. This CDR3 contains 13 residues. From germline, CDR1 is MNHEY and CDR2 SVGEGT. V was shortened by 4 bases and J by 7 bases, with 11 bases between the two germline ends.

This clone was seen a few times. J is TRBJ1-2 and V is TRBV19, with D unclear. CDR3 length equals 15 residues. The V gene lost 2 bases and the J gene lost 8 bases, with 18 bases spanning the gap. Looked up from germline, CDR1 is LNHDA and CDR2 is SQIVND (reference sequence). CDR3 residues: CASSISVGAAGGYTF. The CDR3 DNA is TGTGCCAGTAGTATATCAGTGGGCGCCGCGGGAGGCTACACCTTC.

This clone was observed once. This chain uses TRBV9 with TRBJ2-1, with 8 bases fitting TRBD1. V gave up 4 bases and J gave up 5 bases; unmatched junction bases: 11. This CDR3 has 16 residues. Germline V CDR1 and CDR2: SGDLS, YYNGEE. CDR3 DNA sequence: TGTGCCAGCAGCACACGACAGGGGCCCAACGACAATGAGCAGTTCTTC. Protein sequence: CASSTRQGPNDNEQFF.

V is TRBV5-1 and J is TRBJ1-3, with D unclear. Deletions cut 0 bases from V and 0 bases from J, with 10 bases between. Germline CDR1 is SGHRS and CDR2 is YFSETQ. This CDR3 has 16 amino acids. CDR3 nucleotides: TGCGCCAGCAGCTTGGAGGGTGCGGGCTCTGGAAACACCATATATTTT. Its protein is CASSLEGAGSGNTIYF.

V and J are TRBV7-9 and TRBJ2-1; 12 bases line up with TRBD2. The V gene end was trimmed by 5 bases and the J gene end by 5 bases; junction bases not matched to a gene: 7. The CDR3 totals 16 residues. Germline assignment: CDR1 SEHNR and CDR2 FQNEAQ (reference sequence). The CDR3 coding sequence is TGTGCCAGCAGCAAAACTAGCGGGAGGACCAACAATGAGCAGTTCTTC. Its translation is CASSKTSGRTNNEQFF.

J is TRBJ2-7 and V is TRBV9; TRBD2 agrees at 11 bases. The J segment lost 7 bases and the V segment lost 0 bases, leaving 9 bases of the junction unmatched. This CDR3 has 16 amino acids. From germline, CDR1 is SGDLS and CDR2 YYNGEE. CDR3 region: CASSVGGGLAGGEQYF. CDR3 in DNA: TGTGCCAGCAGCGTAGGGGGCGGGCTAGCGGGAGGTGAGCAGTACTTC. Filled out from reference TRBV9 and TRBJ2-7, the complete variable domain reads DSGVTQTPKHLITATGQRVTLRCSPRSGDLSVYWYQQSLDQGLQFLIQYYNGEERAKGNILERFSAQQFPDLHSELNLSSLELGDSALYFCASSVGGGLAGGEQYFGPGTRLTVT.

The chain's CDR3 is CASKVGTENTEAFF. In nucleotides, the CDR3 is TGTGCCAGCAAAGTCGGGACAGAGAACACTGAAGCTTTCTTT. V is TRBV6-5 and J is TRBJ1-1; 7 bases match TRBD1. J lost 1 base, V lost 7 bases, and 6 bases had no gene match. Germline CDR1 is MNHEY and CDR2 is SVGAGI. This CDR3 comprises 14 residues.

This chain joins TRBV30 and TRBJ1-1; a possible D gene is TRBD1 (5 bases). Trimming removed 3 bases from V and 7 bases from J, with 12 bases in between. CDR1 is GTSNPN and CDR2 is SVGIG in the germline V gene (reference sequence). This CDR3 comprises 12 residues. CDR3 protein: CAWRGSGGEAFF. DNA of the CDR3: TGTGCCTGGAGGGGGAGCGGGGGTGAAGCTTTCTTT.

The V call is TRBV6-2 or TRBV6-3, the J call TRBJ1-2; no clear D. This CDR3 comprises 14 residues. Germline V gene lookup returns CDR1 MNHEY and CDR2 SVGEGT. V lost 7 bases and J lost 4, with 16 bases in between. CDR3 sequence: CASTPFGVGYGYTF. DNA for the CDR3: TGTGCCAGCACCCCCTTCGGGGTCGGCTATGGCTACACCTTC.

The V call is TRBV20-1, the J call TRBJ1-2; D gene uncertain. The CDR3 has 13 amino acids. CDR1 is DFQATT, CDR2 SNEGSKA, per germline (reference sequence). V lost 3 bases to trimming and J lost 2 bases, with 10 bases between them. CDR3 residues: CSASVQNNYGYTF. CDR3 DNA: TGCAGTGCTAGTGTACAGAACAACTATGGCTACACCTTC.

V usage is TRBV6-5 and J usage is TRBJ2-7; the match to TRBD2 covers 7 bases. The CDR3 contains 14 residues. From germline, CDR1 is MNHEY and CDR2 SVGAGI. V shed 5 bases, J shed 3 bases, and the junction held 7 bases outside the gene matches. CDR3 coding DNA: TGTGCCAGCAGTCCTGGAGGCGGGAGCTACGAGCAGTACTTC. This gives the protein CASSPGGGSYEQYF.

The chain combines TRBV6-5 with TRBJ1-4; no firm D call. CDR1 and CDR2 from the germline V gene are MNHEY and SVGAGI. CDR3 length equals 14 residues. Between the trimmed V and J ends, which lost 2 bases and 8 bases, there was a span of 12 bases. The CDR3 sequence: CASSYRRAREKLFF. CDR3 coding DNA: TGTGCCAGCAGTTACCGGCGGGCCCGGGAAAAACTGTTTTTT.

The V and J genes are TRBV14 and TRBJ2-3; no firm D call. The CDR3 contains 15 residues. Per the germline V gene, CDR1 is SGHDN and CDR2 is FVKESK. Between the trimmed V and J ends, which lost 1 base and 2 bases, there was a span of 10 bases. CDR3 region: CASSQAARITDTQYF. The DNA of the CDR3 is TGTGCCAGCAGCCAAGCAGCTAGAATCACAGATACGCAGTATTTT.

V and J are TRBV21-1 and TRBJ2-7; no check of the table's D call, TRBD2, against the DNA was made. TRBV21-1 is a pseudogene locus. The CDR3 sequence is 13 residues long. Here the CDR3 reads CASSNLKSYEQYV. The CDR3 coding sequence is TGTGCCAGCAGCAACCTGAAGAGCTACGAGCAGTACGTC.